The 11 T cell receptor beta chains listed next were all sequenced from one sample in a study of blood T cells in healthy people across ages. Next came a second PCR, run for 7 to 11 cycles, which used a sample-barcoded 5' primer along with a J-beta primer mix. A single record per CDR3 protein comes from TCRdb applying MiXCR to the 5' RACE reads. Here the sample spans hundreds of thousands of distinct CDR3 sequences, around 43% being singletons. The sequenced material came from blood. The receptors shown here come from a man at least 80 years old in good health.

Note on this clonotype: One end of the junction fails to match germline, which may point to a read error. The chain recombines TRBV6-6 with TRBJ1-1, with 9 bases lining up with TRBD1. CDR3 length: 16 residues. Germline CDR1 MNHNY, CDR2 SVGAGI (reference sequence). The CDR3 region has the DNA TGTGCCAGTAGTTACTCCGGACAGGGGTTGGAGACTGAAGCTTTCTTT. Amino acids: CASSYSGQGLETEAFF.

In its sample, this clonotype was seen a few times. The chain has TRBV20-1 and TRBJ2-1; D unclear. Germline V CDR1 and CDR2: DFQATT, SNEGSKA (reference sequence). The CDR3 spans 15 residues. V dropped 4 bases and J dropped 0 bases, with 13 bases sitting between them. CDR3 residues: CSAKSVKSSYNEQFF. The CDR3 DNA sequence: TGCAGTGCTAAGTCGGTGAAGAGCTCCTACAATGAGCAGTTCTTC.

V usage is TRBV7-2 and J usage is TRBJ1-6; 8 nucleotides agree with TRBD1. This CDR3 region has 16 residues. Germline loops: CDR1 SGHTA, CDR2 FQGNSA. V lost 6 bases to trimming and J lost 9 bases; unmatched junction nucleotides: 13. The chain's CDR3 is CASRYGQGSSVSPLHF. CDR3 bases: TGTGCCAGCAGATATGGACAGGGTAGTAGTGTTTCACCCCTCCACTTT.

This clonotype was seen ten or more times. This chain links TRBV12-3 or TRBV12-4 with TRBJ1-5; TRBD1 matches at 9 bases. Trimming removed 5 bases from V and 5 bases from J; junction bases left unmatched: 1. This CDR3 has 13 amino acids. CDR3 region: CASSGDRDQPQHF. Here the CDR3 DNA reads TGTGCCAGCAGTGGGGACAGGGATCAGCCCCAGCATTTT.

The chain carries TRBV12-3 or TRBV12-4 and TRBJ2-5, with D maybe TRBD1 (5 bases). Trimming left V 1 base short and J 11 bases short, with 14 bases between. The CDR3 loop spans 13 amino acids. CDR3 DNA sequence: TGTGCCAGCAGTTTAGTCCAGGACAATGAGCAGTACTTC. This encodes CASSLVQDNEQYF.

V is TRBV3-1 and J is TRBJ2-2; TRBD2 aligns across 13 bases. Germline CDR1 is LGHDT and CDR2 is YNNKEL (reference sequence). This CDR3 region has 16 residues. The V segment lost 2 bases and the J segment 6 bases; nucleotides outside the gene matches: 3. CDR3 in DNA: TGTGCCAGCAGCCAACCCACTAGCGGGGGGGCCGGGGAGCTGTTTTTT. It is translated as CASSQPTSGGAGELFF.

This clonotype was observed once. The chain is built from TRBV5-6 and TRBJ2-1; D remains ambiguous. This CDR3 spans 12 amino acids. Looked up from germline, CDR1 is SGHDT and CDR2 is YYEEEE. The V end was cut by 0 bases, the J end by 9 bases, with 7 bases between. The CDR3 nucleotides are TGTGCCAGCAGCTTGGCCCTGGGTGAGCAGTTCTTC. This encodes CASSLALGEQFF.

The V and J genes are TRBV27 and TRBJ2-7, with TRBD1 as a possible D gene (6 bases). The CDR3 runs 15 residues. The V gene lost 5 bases and the J gene lost 3 bases, with 17 bases spanning the gap. Germline V gives CDR1 MNHEY, CDR2 SMNVEV (reference sequence). The CDR3 DNA follows: TGTGCCAGCAGTCCCCTCAGGGGCGTCGACTACGAGCAGTACTTC. Translated, it gives CASSPLRGVDYEQYF.

The sample holds a few counts of this clonotype. The chain employs TRBV11-2 and TRBJ2-5, with D maybe TRBD1 (5 bases). Germline V gene lookup returns CDR1 SGHAT and CDR2 FQNNGV. This CDR3 has 15 residues. The ends were cut back, 3 bases at V and 5 bases at J, with 16 bases in the middle. The CDR3, as DNA: TGTGCCAGCAGCTTTCTTGGCAGGGATGGGGAGACCCAGTACTTC. It codes for CASSFLGRDGETQYF.

This clonotype appeared many times. This chain connects TRBV12-3 or TRBV12-4 to TRBJ2-7; D may be TRBD1 (6 bases). Trimming left V 4 bases short and J 3 bases short, with 19 bases between. The CDR3 covers 16 residues. The CDR3 sequence: CASSYNPGTNFYEQYF. Here the CDR3 DNA reads TGTGCCAGCAGTTATAATCCCGGGACAAATTTCTACGAGCAGTACTTC.

The rearrangement uses TRBV30 and TRBJ2-7, with 8 bases matching TRBD2. Trimming removed 0 bases from V and 5 bases from J; junction bases left unmatched: 3. Germline-derived CDR1 and CDR2 are GTSNPN and SVGIG (reference sequence). CDR3 size: 13 residues. The CDR3 loop reads CAWSVHSGNEQYF. In nucleotides, the CDR3 is TGTGCCTGGAGTGTACATAGCGGGAACGAGCAGTACTTC. Full variable domain (rest looked up from reference TRBV30 and TRBJ2-7): SQTIHQWPATLVQPVGSPLSLECTVEGTSNPNLYWYRQAAGRGLQLLFYSVGIGQISSEVPQNLSASRPQDRQFILSSKKLLLSDSGFYLCAWSVHSGNEQYFGPGTRLTVT.